Following are 31 T cell receptor beta chains from one sample sequenced in a study of T cell responses to AZD1222 COVID-19 vaccine. Libraries were prepared by immunoSEQ multiplex PCR; TCRdb keeps only in-frame clonotypes and omits some of them. The sample lists roughly 40,000 clones; about 91% were seen once. The specimen was peripheral blood, collected 28 days after the second AZD1222 dose. Every receptor here comes from an adult who received the AZD1222 COVID-19 vaccine.

V and J are TRBV6-6 and TRBJ2-2; D unresolved. Trimming removed 6 bases at V and 2 bases at J, with 10 bases between. The CDR3 totals 14 residues. From germline, CDR1 is MNHNY and CDR2 SVGAGI (reference sequence). The DNA of the CDR3 is TGTGCCAGCAGCTCAGCAAATAACACCGGGGAGCTGTTTTTT. It encodes CASSSANNTGELFF.

This clone was seen a single time. The genes are TRBV28 and TRBJ1-6; D remains ambiguous. The CDR3 spans 15 residues. Trimming removed 6 bases from V and 10 bases from J, with 19 bases in between. The germline V gene has CDR1 MDHEN and CDR2 SYDVKM. CDR3 residues: CASSDDGYKRSPLHF. The CDR3, as DNA: TGTGCCAGCAGCGATGACGGCTATAAGAGATCACCCCTCCACTTT.

This clone was counted between two and nine times. V usage is TRBV4-2 and J usage is TRBJ2-1, with 13 bases fitting TRBD2. J was trimmed by 7 bases and V by 3 bases; bases with no gene match: 6. Germline-derived CDR1 and CDR2 are LGHNA and YNFKEQ. This CDR3 has 16 amino acids. CDR3: CASSQRTSGRINEQFF. The CDR3 DNA follows: TGTGCCAGCAGCCAGAGGACTAGCGGGAGAATAAATGAGCAGTTCTTC.

This clone occurred a few times. The CDR3 bases are TGTGCCAGTAGTATAGGTCAGGGGGAGCAGTTCTTC. It specifies CASSIGQGEQFF. V gene TRBV19 combines with J gene TRBJ2-1, with TRBD1 as a possible D gene (6 bases). The CDR3 has 12 residues. V lost 1 base to trimming and J lost 10 bases, with 8 bases between them. The germline V gene has CDR1 LNHDA and CDR2 SQIVND (reference sequence).

The rearrangement joins TRBV2 to TRBJ2-5; D may be TRBD2 (6 bases). Germline V gene sequence: CDR1 SNHLY, CDR2 FYNNEI. Trimming took off 6 bases at V and 4 bases at J, with 15 bases between the two ends. The CDR3 is 14 amino acids. The CDR3 protein is CASREGSGVETQYF. The DNA of the CDR3 is TGTGCCAGCAGAGAGGGTTCGGGGGTAGAGACCCAGTACTTC.

V and J are TRBV29-1 and TRBJ2-2; D unresolved. The germline V gene has CDR1 SQVTM and CDR2 ANQGSEA. Deletions cut 0 bases from V and 3 bases from J, with 8 bases between. The CDR3 is made up of 14 amino acids. CDR3 in amino acids: CSVEDSSDTGELFF. The CDR3, as DNA: TGCAGCGTTGAAGATTCCTCAGACACCGGGGAGCTGTTTTTT.

The chain employs TRBV29-1 and TRBJ2-7; no firm D call. Trimming stripped 6 bases from V and 3 bases from J, with 12 bases between. The CDR3 is made up of 12 amino acids. Germline values: CDR1 SQVTM, CDR2 ANQGSEA. For the CDR3, the DNA is TGCAGCGTCCCTCGGCCCAACTACGAGCAGTACTTC. Protein sequence: CSVPRPNYEQYF.

On this clone: A read error may account for a junction end that differs from germline. J is TRBJ2-1 and V is TRBV18; 9 bases are shared with TRBD2. CDR1 KGHSH and CDR2 LQKENI come from the germline V gene. CDR3 length: 16 residues. CDR3 protein: CASSPRGAGGANEQFF. In DNA form, the CDR3 reads TGTGCCAGCTCCCCACGCGGGGCGGGAGGGGCCAATGAGCAGTTCTTC.

The V gene is TRBV29-1, the J gene TRBJ2-1; possible D gene TRBD2, 6 bases. The CDR3 length is 15 residues. Germline assignment: CDR1 SQVTM and CDR2 ANQGSEA. Trimming pared 7 bases from V and 7 bases from J, leaving 23 bases between. The CDR3 DNA reads as TGCAGCGCCTCTCCCGGGAGTAGACCCACGAATGAGCAGTTCTTC. Its protein product is CSASPGSRPTNEQFF.

This clone was counted only a few times. The chain uses TRBV3-1 (or the pseudogene TRBV3-2) and TRBJ2-1; D perhaps matches TRBD1 (5 bases). Germline V gene lookup returns CDR1 LGHDT and CDR2 YNNKEL (reference sequence). V dropped 6 bases and J dropped 5 bases, with 14 bases sitting between them. This CDR3 contains 14 residues. The CDR3 bases are TGTGCCAGCAGACCAAGAGCCAGGGACAATGAGCAGTTCTTC. Its protein product is CASRPRARDNEQFF.

The chain couples TRBV3-1 (or the pseudogene TRBV3-2) to TRBJ2-2; TRBD2 matches 10 bases. The CDR3 loop spans 19 amino acids. From germline, CDR1 is LGHDT and CDR2 YNNKEL (reference sequence). V lost 0 bases, J lost 6 bases, and 13 bases stayed unmatched. This CDR3 is CASSQEDVVLAGVPGELFF. The CDR3 DNA is TGTGCCAGCAGCCAAGAAGACGTCGTGCTAGCGGGAGTCCCCGGGGAGCTGTTTTTT.

The chain links TRBV27 to TRBJ1-4; maybe TRBD1 (5 bases). The germline V gene encodes CDR1 MNHEY and CDR2 SMNVEV (reference sequence). Trimming removed 5 bases from V and 14 bases from J, with 15 bases in between. The CDR3 has 12 amino acids. The CDR3 is CASSPGTRSLFF. CDR3 in DNA: TGTGCCAGCAGTCCAGGGACGAGATCGCTGTTTTTT.

The chain employs TRBV13 and TRBJ2-1, with D uncertain. The germline V gene has CDR1 PRHDT and CDR2 FYEKMQ (reference sequence). This CDR3 has 13 residues. The V gene lost 5 bases and the J gene lost 9 bases, with 14 bases spanning the gap. The CDR3 DNA follows: TGTGCCAGCAGCACACCCCCGCCGAGTGAGCAGTTCTTC. Translating gives CASSTPPPSEQFF.

This clone showed up just once. A junction end diverges from the germline sequence, so it may reflect a read error. The J gene is TRBJ2-1, the V gene TRBV19, with D possibly TRBD2 on 5 matching bases. The germline gives CDR1 LNHDA, CDR2 SQIVND (reference sequence). The CDR3 loop spans 12 amino acids. The chain's CDR3 is CASSRGDNERFF. The CDR3 DNA reads TGTGCCAGTAGTCGGGGAGACAATGAGCGGTTCTTC.

The V call is TRBV24-1, the J call TRBJ2-5; 8 nucleotides align to TRBD2. The CDR3 covers 13 residues. Germline values: CDR1 KGHDR, CDR2 SFDVKD. Unmatched junction bases numbered 2, after V lost 4 bases and J lost 5 bases. The CDR3 DNA reads as TGTGCCACCAGTGACGGGACTAGTGAGACCCAGTACTTC. This translates into CATSDGTSETQYF.

The chain employs TRBV2 and TRBJ2-7; D not certain. This CDR3 has 13 amino acids. Trimming shortened V by 5 bases and J by 2 bases, and 10 bases separated the two germline ends. Germline assignment: CDR1 SNHLY and CDR2 FYNNEI. The CDR3 DNA is TGTGCCAGCAGTACGGACGGAACCTACGAGCAGTACTTC. Translated, it gives CASSTDGTYEQYF.

The rearrangement links TRBV15 to TRBJ2-1; 7 nucleotides match TRBD1. In germline, CDR1 is LNHNV, CDR2 YYDKDF (reference sequence). The CDR3 sequence is 15 residues long. The J segment lost 5 bases and the V segment lost 0 bases, leaving 4 bases of the junction unmatched. The CDR3 here is CATSREGTVNNEQFF. The CDR3 DNA reads TGTGCCACCAGCAGAGAGGGGACAGTTAACAATGAGCAGTTCTTC.

This chain links TRBV24-1 with TRBJ2-3; 11 bases are shared with TRBD1. Germline CDR1 reads KGHDR; CDR2 reads SFDVKD. The V and J ends lost 4 bases and 3 bases, in that order; junction bases with no gene match: 5. CDR3 length: 16 amino acids. The CDR3 nucleotides read TGTGCCACCAGTGAACCCGGACAGGGGGCAACAGATACGCAGTATTTT. It encodes CATSEPGQGATDTQYF.

The chain joins TRBV6-5 to TRBJ2-7; no clear D. CDR3 length equals 13 residues. Per the germline V gene, CDR1 is MNHEY and CDR2 is SVGAGI. V was clipped by 2 bases and J by 6 bases, with 11 bases between them. In DNA, the CDR3 is TGTGCCAGCAGTTACAGAGTTAGCTCCGAGCAGTACTTC. This gives the protein CASSYRVSSEQYF.

The chain has TRBV3-1 (or the pseudogene TRBV3-2) and TRBJ2-7, with no clear D. The V end lost 1 base, the J end lost 6 bases, and 4 bases lay between the germline ends. Germline loops: CDR1 LGHDT, CDR2 YNNKEL (reference sequence). This CDR3 contains 11 residues. The CDR3 bases are TGTGCCAGCAGCCAAGTCGGCGAGCAGTACTTC. This encodes CASSQVGEQYF.

The rearrangement uses TRBV30 and TRBJ2-7, with 7 bases matching TRBD1. This CDR3 spans 13 amino acids. The V gene end was trimmed by 3 bases and the J gene end by 2 bases; junction bases not matched to a gene: 4. Germline V CDR1 and CDR2: GTSNPN, SVGIG (reference sequence). The CDR3 region has the DNA TGTGCCTGGAGACGGGACAGACCCTACGAGCAGTACTTC. The encoded protein is CAWRRDRPYEQYF.

The chain joins TRBV7-9 to TRBJ1-1, with D perhaps TRBD1 (6 bases). Germline V gene data show CDR1 as SEHNR and CDR2 as FQNEAQ (reference sequence). Trimming shortened V by 5 bases and J by 2 bases, and 18 bases separated the two germline ends. The CDR3 runs to 16 residues. CDR3 coding DNA: TGTGCCAGCAGCCTCTCTGGCGGCAGGGGTAACACTGAAGCTTTCTTT. Protein product: CASSLSGGRGNTEAFF.

The rearrangement uses TRBV5-6 and TRBJ2-2; tentative D call: TRBD2 (6 bases). Trimming shortened V by 4 bases and J by 4 bases, and 14 bases separated the two germline ends. The CDR3 loop spans 15 amino acids. The germline CDR1 and CDR2 sequences are SGHDT and YYEEEE. The DNA of the CDR3 is TGTGCCAGCAGCCCGCGCGGGGTCGTCACCGGGGAGCTGTTTTTT. Translation gives CASSPRGVVTGELFF.

This sequence joins TRBV27 and TRBJ2-1, with 7 bases matching TRBD2. Germline CDR1 and CDR2: MNHEY and SMNVEV (reference sequence). This CDR3 region has 19 residues. V shed 2 bases and J 6 bases; nucleotides not matched to a gene: 19. The CDR3 protein is CASSLRILPKRDSVNEQFF. CDR3 nucleotide sequence: TGTGCCAGCAGTTTAAGAATCTTACCCAAGCGGGATTCTGTCAATGAGCAGTTCTTC.

The V call is TRBV19, the J call TRBJ1-6; no clear D. Germline V CDR1 and CDR2: LNHDA, SQIVND (reference sequence). Trimming stripped 3 bases from V and 2 bases from J, with 14 bases between. There are 17 residues in the CDR3. CDR3 nucleotides: TGTGCCAGTAGTATTTTCCAGGTCCGCGCCTATAATTCACCCCTCCACTTT. As protein: CASSIFQVRAYNSPLHF.

This chain links TRBV28 with TRBJ2-7, with D perhaps assigned TRBD1 or TRBD2 (6 bases each). CDR3 length equals 14 residues. V was shortened by 3 bases and J by 3 bases, with 12 bases between the two germline ends. CDR1 and CDR2 (germline): MDHEN, SYDVKM. CDR3: CASSLVGGNYEQYF. Here the CDR3 DNA reads TGTGCCAGCAGTTTGGTGGGGGGCAACTACGAGCAGTACTTC. The full variable domain, its missing parts supplied by reference TRBV28 and TRBJ2-7, is DVKVTQSSRYLVKRTGEKVFLECVQDMDHENMFWYRQDPGLGLRLIYFSYDVKMKEKGDIPEGYSVSREKKERFSLILESASTNQTSMYLCASSLVGGNYEQYFGPGTRLTVT.

This chain connects TRBV6-2 or TRBV6-3 to TRBJ2-1, with 11 positions matching TRBD2. The CDR3 runs to 21 residues. The J segment lost 4 bases and the V segment lost 6 bases, leaving 23 bases of the junction unmatched. Germline lookup yields CDR1 MNHEY and CDR2 SVGEGT. CDR3 DNA sequence: TGTGCCAGCAGCTCCATCACTAGCGGGAGTTATATAAATACCGATTACAATGAGCAGTTCTTC. Protein sequence: CASSSITSGSYINTDYNEQFF.

V and J are TRBV11-2 and TRBJ2-7; D might be TRBD2 (6 bases). The CDR3 consists of 13 residues. The V and J ends lost 8 bases and 1 base respectively, with 12 bases between them. Germline loops: CDR1 SGHAT, CDR2 FQNNGV. CDR3 nucleotides: TGTGCCAGCGGAGGGATGTTATCCTACGAGCAGTACTTC. Its protein is CASGGMLSYEQYF.

The rearrangement uses TRBV2 and TRBJ2-7; maybe TRBD2 (7 bases). Deletions cut 3 bases from V and 3 bases from J, with 12 bases between. Germline CDR1 is SNHLY and CDR2 is FYNNEI. The CDR3 runs to 14 residues. The CDR3 loop is CASSDGGAYYEQYF. The CDR3 coding sequence is TGTGCCAGCAGTGATGGGGGGGCCTACTACGAGCAGTACTTC.

The chain links TRBV18 to TRBJ2-2; D gene unclear. Germline V CDR1 and CDR2: KGHSH, LQKENI. The V gene lost 3 bases and the J gene lost 4 bases, with 6 bases spanning the gap. This CDR3 spans 13 amino acids. As DNA, the CDR3 is TGTGCCAGCTCACCGCTCAGCACCGGGGAGCTGTTTTTT. Its translation is CASSPLSTGELFF.

This chain joins TRBV6-5 and TRBJ2-3; tentatively, D is TRBD1 or TRBD2 (5 bases each). V shed 5 bases and J shed 1 base, with 10 bases lying between them. Germline CDR1 reads MNHEY; CDR2 reads SVGAGI. The CDR3 runs 14 residues. CDR3 coding DNA: TGTGCCAGCAGTCGACTGGGGGGCACAGATACGCAGTATTTT. Translated, it gives CASSRLGGTDTQYF.